This entry is about one TCR beta chain. Its binding antigen is unknown. It has no much larger one-base neighbor in the sample; base qualities were not kept. This entry is derived from a study of cytomegalovirus exposure and HLA in healthy donors (dated by TCRdb to 2017 to 2019). General notes on the study: An earlier analysis of some 620 of the donors reported 250 to 300 Gb of sequence data and 117 million unique TCR beta sequences obtained from about 179 million T cells. About 320 gigabases of sequencing data and approximately 85 million unique TCR sequences were included in an early release covering around 600 HLA-typed donors. Among the roughly 400 genotyped donors, about 83% belonged to the genetic ancestry cluster associated with self-reported Caucasian donors. The study aimed to test whether signatures of past pathogen exposure could be identified by cataloging public T cell receptors. Using immunosequencing, the study profiled T cell repertoires from 666 subjects and related those repertoires to cytomegalovirus serostatus. Along with the roughly 670-subject first cohort, a separate validation cohort of around 120 different subjects was used. To predict cytomegalovirus infection status, the study brought together high-throughput TCR immunosequencing, statistical association of individual TCRs with disease status, and machine learning. A later analysis re-analyzed previously published TCR beta repertoires from roughly 600 donors and added high-resolution HLA genotyping to study TCR occurrence patterns. Rather than drawing on any new phenotypic data, the later analysis identified candidate immune exposures from TCR beta sequences and the way those sequences occurred across donors. To decide whether each TCR beta V gene segment behaved as functional or pseudogenic, an earlier analysis of some 600 of the donors relied on high-throughput TCR beta sequencing. Alongside the repertoire data, information on donor age, sex, ethnicity and CMV serostatus was compiled. A later genetic analysis used genome-wide SNP genotypes for about 65% of the 666 donors, treating that subset as a discovery cohort. Every discovery cohort repertoire had been produced on one sequencing platform. Class I and class II HLA loci were covered by the typing at four-digit resolution. The number of donors typed differed by locus, with about 629-640 for A, B, C, DRB1 and DQB1, over 500 for DQA1, 606 for DPA1, and 450 to 480 for DPB1. Because of strong linkage in the cohort, four to six DR-DQ haplotypes were treated as single units for association and clustering. Across 398 genotyped donors of the cohort, an average of roughly 250,000 unique TCR beta nucleotide sequences per donor were sequenced, and roughly a sixth of those sequences were non-productive. The paper as a whole reports these results and caveats: The authors suggested that the approach could potentially be extended to other disease states and immunological phenotypes. The earlier analysis of some 540 of the donors excluded roughly 17 rarely observed V segments, including chromosome 9 orphons, because counts were too low. Linkage disequilibrium might explain the correlated functional status among segregating V segments, but an unknown experimental factor could not be excluded. V-gene and J-gene trimming of TCR beta chains was associated with a missense DCLRE1C variant in a later genetic analysis, and the association was replicated in an independent cohort. Roughly uniform sequencing depth across donors was assumed in presence/absence analyses, although this assumption may not hold. A later analysis reported that several top co-occurrence clusters appeared linked to parvovirus B19, influenza, CMV and Epstein-Barr virus. A later analysis associated about 16,000 TCR beta sequences with specific HLA alleles at a false discovery rate of 0.05. Broadly in line with IMGT annotations, most TCR beta V segments showed up in productive rearrangements about 87% or about 30% of the time in an earlier analysis of 587 of the donors. Because HLA typing was unavailable for some donors at each locus, only the typed subset was used in association tests. A later genetic analysis reported fewer N-insertions in productive TCRs among donors in an Asian-associated ancestry cluster than the roughly 690-donor mean. A further reported finding was that TCR beta sequences accurately predicted the HLA-A and HLA-B alleles for most subjects in the first cohort. A few of the identified cytomegalovirus-associated TCR beta chains were confirmed in vitro to be specific for cytomegalovirus antigens. The cohort was sequenced for TCR beta chains only, and without alpha or paired-chain data the features that could be detected were limited. The study gave a list of under 200 TCR beta chains associated with cytomegalovirus. The only immune exposure information available for the cohort was CMV serostatus. A group of highly shared sequence variants was considered likely to be a technical artifact of the sequencing pipeline. The classifier was reported to diagnose cytomegalovirus status with high specificity and sensitivity in both the original and validation cohorts. When HLA alleles, especially DR and DQ, strongly co-occurred, TCR associations were difficult to assign to individual alleles. In a later analysis, HLA-associated TCR beta chains showed more clonal expansion and lower generation probabilities than non-associated chains that were equally common. According to a later analysis, TCR association rates differed among HLA loci, with DRB1 alleles showing the most associated TCRs and HLA-C alleles showing the fewest. Across donors, most TCR sequences were observed very rarely, whereas some public TCRs were present in many individuals. A later analysis found that most CMV-associated TCR beta chains appeared HLA-restricted, with HLA associations seemingly driven largely by CMV exposure.

The library was built by means of the immunoSEQ multiplex PCR assay. A mixture of 60 forward primers for TCR Vbeta segments and 13 reverse primers for TCR Jbeta segments was used in the multiplex PCR. Amplification of the CDR3 region of rearranged TCR beta genes was performed with a multiplex PCR assay on genomic DNA. Amplified TCR beta libraries were sequenced as 87-base-pair reads on the Illumina HiSeq System. Turning to the authors' computational methods: Across the 500 to 850 repertoires, a later analysis counted 80 million or so unique TCR beta chains, 9.5 million to 12 million of which were shared by at least two donors. Raw reads were error-corrected and collapsed into unique sequences by a nearest-neighbor algorithm in which closely related sequences were merged to remove PCR and sequencing errors. CDR3 sequences were aligned to IMGT reference sequences to assign V, D and J gene segments. For a sequence to be retained, a match of at least six nucleotides was required to both a V gene segment and a J gene segment. Rearrangements were called productive when the CDR3 lacked stop codons and stayed in frame with V and J; all others were non-productive. CDR3 was defined according to IMGT convention as the region running from the second conserved V-encoded cysteine to the conserved J-encoded phenylalanine. The earlier analysis of approximately 590 of the donors excluded any sequence lacking an unambiguous match to a single V gene segment. In an earlier analysis of almost 600 of the donors, a V segment was called functional when productive rearrangements were above 56.7%, and segregating when the standard deviation between donors exceeded 5%. A statistical classification framework was built to diagnose cytomegalovirus status from the catalog of TCR beta chain sequences. In a later analysis, V and J genes were assigned by comparing TCR nucleotide sequences against IMGT/GENE-DB human TR gene sequences. In a later analysis, CDR3 sequences and most-parsimonious VDJ recombination scenarios were assigned using the TCRdist pipeline. A later analysis defined each TCR beta chain by its CDR3 amino acid sequence plus V-gene family, and excluded reads lacking a unique V-gene family. As a way to deal with suspected cross-contamination and a sequencing artifact, a later analysis dropped 450 to 700 nucleotide sequences that were highly shared and had low generation probability. In a later analysis, a clonal expansion index for each public chain was calculated from normalized within-repertoire ranks of inferred template counts. Generation probabilities in a later analysis came from a VDJ recombination model fitted to out-of-frame rearrangements, and those results were checked against IGoR. A later analysis scored TCR-TCR, TCR-HLA and TCR-CMV co-occurrence with hypergeometric tests, applying a repertoire-size bias correction to TCR pairs. In a later analysis, false discovery rates were estimated by permuting HLA or CMV assignments 20 times. In a later analysis, co-occurring TCRs were grouped with DBSCAN, and TCRdist sequence similarity was added when clustering was performed within HLA-allele-positive subsets. Repertoires with fewer than 30,000 or more than 120,000 public chains were left out of co-occurrence clustering, as were about 5 repertoires with anomalous nucleotide sharing. Here the immuneACCESS table is served through TCRdb, limited to in-frame sequences with V and J called. Missing clones are a known gap in these copies; in checked studies unresolved V genes cover under half, and the rest lacks a known reason. The V and J calls and the clone size are those of that table, but D and trimming were determined from the DNA. Across this sample there are 90,000 to 95,000 clones, with more than 70% seen only once. Less than 5.5% of the sample is in the top ten clones.

In total, just over 650 healthy bone marrow donors made up the cohort. Cohort members were all nominally healthy when sampled, although unrecorded immune exposures were likely present. The donor was CMV seropositive and belonged to the group of 250 to 300 seropositive cohort members. Each donor provided a peripheral blood sample, and peripheral blood mononuclear cells were used for TCR beta sequencing. Genomic DNA extraction from the blood cell samples was performed with the Qiagen DNeasy Blood Extraction Kit. Sequencing was done on a sample of PBMCs. The sequence was obtained from a male donor in good health and CMV-seropositive.

This receptor has the CDR3 CASRVQGKEQYF. DNA sequence: TGTGCCAGCAGGGTACAGGGCAAGGAGCAGTACTTC. The V gene is TRBV28 and the J gene is TRBJ2-7; tentative D gene TRBD1, with 6 bases matching. The junction shows trimming of 6 bases on V and 7 bases on J, plus 13 bases between the germline ends. The CDR3 runs 12 amino acids, cysteine and phenylalanine included. The retained sequence is limited to the CDR3, 36 bases, with the frame set at the first base. From a lookup of the germline V gene, CDR1 and CDR2 are MDHEN and SYDVKM.